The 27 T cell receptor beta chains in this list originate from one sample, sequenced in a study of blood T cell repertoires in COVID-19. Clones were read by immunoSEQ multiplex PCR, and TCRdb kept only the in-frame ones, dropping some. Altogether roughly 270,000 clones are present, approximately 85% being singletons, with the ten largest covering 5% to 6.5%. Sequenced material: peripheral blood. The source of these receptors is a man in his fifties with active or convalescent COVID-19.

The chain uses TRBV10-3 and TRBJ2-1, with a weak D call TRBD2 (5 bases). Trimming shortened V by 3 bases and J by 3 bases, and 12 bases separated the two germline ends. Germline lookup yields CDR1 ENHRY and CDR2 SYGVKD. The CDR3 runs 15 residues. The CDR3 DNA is TGTGCCATCAGTGACGGTTCTAGCAGCTACAATGAGCAGTTCTTC. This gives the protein CAISDGSSSYNEQFF.

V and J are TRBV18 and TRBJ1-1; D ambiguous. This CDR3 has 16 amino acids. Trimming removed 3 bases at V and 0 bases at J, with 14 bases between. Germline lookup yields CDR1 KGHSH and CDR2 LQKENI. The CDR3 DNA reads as TGTGCCAGCTCACCCCTGGACTCGATCATGAACACTGAAGCTTTCTTT. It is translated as CASSPLDSIMNTEAFF.

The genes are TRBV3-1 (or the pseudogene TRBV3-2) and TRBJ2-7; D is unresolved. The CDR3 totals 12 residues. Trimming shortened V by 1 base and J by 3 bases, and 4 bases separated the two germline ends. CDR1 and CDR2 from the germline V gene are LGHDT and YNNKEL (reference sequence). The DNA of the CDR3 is TGTGCCAGCAGCCAAGTTAACTACGAGCAGTACTTC. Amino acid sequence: CASSQVNYEQYF.

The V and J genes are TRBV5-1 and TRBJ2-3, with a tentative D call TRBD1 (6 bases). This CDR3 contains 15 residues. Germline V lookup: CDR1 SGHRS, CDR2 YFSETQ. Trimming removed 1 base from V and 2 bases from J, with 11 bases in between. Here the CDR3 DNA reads TGCGCCAGCAGCTTGACTTCGGGACACACAGATACGCAGTATTTT. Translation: CASSLTSGHTDTQYF.

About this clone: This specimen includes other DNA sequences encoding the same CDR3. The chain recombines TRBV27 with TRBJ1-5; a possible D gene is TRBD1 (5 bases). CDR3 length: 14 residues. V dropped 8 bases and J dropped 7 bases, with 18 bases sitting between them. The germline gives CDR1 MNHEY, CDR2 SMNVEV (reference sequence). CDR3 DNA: TGTGCCAGCTCTCGCGACAGAAGTAACCAGCCCCAGCATTTT. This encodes CASSRDRSNQPQHF.

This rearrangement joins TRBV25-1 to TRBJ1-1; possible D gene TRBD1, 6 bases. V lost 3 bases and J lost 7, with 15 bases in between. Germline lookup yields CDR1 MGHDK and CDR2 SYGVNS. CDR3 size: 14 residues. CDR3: CASSDSQGFFEAFF. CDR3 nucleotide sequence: TGTGCCAGCAGTGATTCGCAGGGGTTCTTTGAAGCTTTCTTT. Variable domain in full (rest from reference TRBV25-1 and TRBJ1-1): EADIYQTPRYLVIGTGKKITLECSQTMGHDKMYWYQQDPGMELHLIHYSYGVNSTEKGDLSSESTVSRIRTEHFPLTLESARPSHTSQYLCASSDSQGFFEAFFGQGTRLTVV.

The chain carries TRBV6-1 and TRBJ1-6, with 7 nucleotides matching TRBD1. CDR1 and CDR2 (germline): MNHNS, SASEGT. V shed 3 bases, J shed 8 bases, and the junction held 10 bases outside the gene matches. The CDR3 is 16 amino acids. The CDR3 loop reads CASSDFEVTGYSPLHF. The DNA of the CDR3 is TGTGCCAGCAGTGATTTTGAGGTGACAGGGTATTCACCCCTCCACTTT.

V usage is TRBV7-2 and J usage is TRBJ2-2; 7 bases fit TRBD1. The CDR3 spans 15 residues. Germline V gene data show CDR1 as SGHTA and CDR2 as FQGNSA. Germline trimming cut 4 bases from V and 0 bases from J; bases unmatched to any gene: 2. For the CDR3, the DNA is TGTGCCAGCAGCTCGGGACAGACGAACACCGGGGAGCTGTTTTTT. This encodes CASSSGQTNTGELFF.

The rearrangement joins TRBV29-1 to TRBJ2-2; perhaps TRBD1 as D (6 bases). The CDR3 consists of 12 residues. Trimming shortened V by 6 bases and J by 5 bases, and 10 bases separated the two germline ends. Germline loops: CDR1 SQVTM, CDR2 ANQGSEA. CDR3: CSVDQGTGELFF. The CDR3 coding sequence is TGCAGCGTAGACCAGGGGACCGGGGAGCTGTTTTTT.

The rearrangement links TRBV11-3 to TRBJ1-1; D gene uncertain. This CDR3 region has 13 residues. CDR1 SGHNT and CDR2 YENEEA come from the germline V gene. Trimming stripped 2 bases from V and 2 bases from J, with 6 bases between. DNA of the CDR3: TGTGCCAGCAGCTTATCCCATAACACTGAAGCTTTCTTT. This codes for CASSLSHNTEAFF.

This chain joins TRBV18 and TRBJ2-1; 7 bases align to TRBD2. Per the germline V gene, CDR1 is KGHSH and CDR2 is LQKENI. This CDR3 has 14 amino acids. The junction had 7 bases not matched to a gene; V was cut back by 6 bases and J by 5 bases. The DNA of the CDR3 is TGTGCCAGCTCCCCCAGCGGGGCAAACAATGAGCAGTTCTTC. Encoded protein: CASSPSGANNEQFF.

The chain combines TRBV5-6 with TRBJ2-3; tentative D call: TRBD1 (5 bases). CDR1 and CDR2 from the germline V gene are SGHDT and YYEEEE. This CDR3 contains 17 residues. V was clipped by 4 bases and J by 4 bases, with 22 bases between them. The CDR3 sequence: CASSQEARASKPDTQYF. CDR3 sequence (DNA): TGTGCCAGCAGCCAAGAGGCCAGGGCCTCCAAACCAGATACGCAGTATTTT. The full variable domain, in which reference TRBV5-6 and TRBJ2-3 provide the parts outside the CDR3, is DAGVTQSPTHLIKTRGQQVTLRCSPKSGHDTVSWYQQALGQGPQFIFQYYEEEERQRGNFPDRFSGHQFPNYSSELNVNALLLGDSALYLCASSQEARASKPDTQYFGPGTRLTVL.

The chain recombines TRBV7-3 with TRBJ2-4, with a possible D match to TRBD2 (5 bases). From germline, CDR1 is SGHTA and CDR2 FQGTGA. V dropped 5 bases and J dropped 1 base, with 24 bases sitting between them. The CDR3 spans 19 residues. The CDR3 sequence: CASSESRVLGWEAKNIQYF. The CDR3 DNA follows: TGTGCCAGCAGCGAATCAAGGGTGTTAGGGTGGGAGGCCAAAAACATTCAGTACTTC.

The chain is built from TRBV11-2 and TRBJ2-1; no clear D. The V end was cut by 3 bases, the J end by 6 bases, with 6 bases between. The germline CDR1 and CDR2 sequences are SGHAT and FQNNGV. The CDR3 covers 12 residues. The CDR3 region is CASSFLRNEQFF. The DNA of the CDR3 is TGTGCCAGCAGCTTTCTGCGCAATGAGCAGTTCTTC.

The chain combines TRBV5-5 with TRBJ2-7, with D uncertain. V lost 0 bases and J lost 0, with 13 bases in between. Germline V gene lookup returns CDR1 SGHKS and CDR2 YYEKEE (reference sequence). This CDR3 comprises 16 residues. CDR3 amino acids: CASSLDIRHLSYEQYF. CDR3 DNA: TGTGCCAGCAGCTTGGACATAAGACACCTCTCCTACGAGCAGTACTTC.

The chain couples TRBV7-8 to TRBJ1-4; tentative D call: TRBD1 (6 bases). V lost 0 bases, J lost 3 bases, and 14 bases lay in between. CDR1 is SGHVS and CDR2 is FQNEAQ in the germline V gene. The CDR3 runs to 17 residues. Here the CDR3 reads CASSLADPGASNEKLFF. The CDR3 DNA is TGTGCCAGCAGCTTAGCCGATCCAGGGGCCTCTAATGAAAAACTGTTTTTT.

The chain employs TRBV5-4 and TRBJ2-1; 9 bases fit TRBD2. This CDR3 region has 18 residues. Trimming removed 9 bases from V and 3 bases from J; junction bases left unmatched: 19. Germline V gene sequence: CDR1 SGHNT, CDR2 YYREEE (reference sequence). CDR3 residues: CATSGGRGGRGVYNEQFF. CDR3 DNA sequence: TGTGCCACCAGTGGGGGACGGGGCGGGAGGGGAGTCTACAATGAGCAGTTCTTC.

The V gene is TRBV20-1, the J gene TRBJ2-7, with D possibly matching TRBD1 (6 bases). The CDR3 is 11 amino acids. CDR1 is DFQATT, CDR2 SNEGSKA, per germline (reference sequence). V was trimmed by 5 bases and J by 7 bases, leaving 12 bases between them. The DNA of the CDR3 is TGCAGTGCTCATCAGGGGCGAGAGCAGTACTTC. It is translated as CSAHQGREQYF.

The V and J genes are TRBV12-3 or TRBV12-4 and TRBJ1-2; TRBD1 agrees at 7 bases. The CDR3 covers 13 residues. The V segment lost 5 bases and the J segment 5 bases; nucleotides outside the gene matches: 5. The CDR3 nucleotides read TGTGCCAGCAGTCCGGGACAGATGTATGGCTACACCTTC. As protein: CASSPGQMYGYTF.

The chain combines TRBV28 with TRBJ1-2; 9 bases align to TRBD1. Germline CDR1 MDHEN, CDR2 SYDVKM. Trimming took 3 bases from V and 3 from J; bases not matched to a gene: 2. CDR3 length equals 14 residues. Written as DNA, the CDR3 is TGTGCCAGCAGTTTCCGGGACAGGGACTATGGCTACACCTTC. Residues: CASSFRDRDYGYTF.

CDR3 sequence (DNA): TGCGCCAGTAGTAGCAGGGGTGGATTGGTCCCAGATACGCAGTATTTT. The encoded protein is CASSSRGGLVPDTQYF. The chain links TRBV10-1 to TRBJ2-3; TRBD1 might be the D (6 bases). The CDR3 is 16 amino acids. Germline lookup yields CDR1 WNHNN and CDR2 SYGVQD (reference sequence). Trimming pared 9 bases from V and 4 bases from J, leaving 23 bases between.

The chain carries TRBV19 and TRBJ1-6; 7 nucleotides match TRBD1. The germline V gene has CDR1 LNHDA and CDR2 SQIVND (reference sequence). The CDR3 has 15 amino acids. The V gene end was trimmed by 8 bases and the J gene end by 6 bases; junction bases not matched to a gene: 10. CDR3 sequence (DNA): TGTGCCAGTTGCCGGGACAGCAGCTCTAATTCACCCCTCCACTTT. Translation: CASCRDSSSNSPLHF.

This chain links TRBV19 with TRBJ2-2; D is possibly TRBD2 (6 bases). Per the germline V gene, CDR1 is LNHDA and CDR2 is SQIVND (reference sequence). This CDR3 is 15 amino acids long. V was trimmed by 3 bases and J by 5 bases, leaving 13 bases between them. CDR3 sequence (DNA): TGTGCCAGTAGTATTAGCGGAAGGCGGACCGGGGAGCTGTTTTTT. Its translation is CASSISGRRTGELFF.

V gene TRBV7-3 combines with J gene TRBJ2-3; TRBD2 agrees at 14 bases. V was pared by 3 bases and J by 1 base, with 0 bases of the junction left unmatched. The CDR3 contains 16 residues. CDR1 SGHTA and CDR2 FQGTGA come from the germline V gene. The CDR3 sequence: CASSLGLAGGTDTQYF. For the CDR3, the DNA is TGTGCCAGCAGCTTGGGACTAGCGGGGGGCACAGATACGCAGTATTTT.

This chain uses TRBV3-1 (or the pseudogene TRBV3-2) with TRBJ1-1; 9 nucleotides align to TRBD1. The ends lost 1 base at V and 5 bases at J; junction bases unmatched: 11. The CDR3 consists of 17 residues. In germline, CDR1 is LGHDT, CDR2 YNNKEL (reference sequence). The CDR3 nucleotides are TGTGCCAGCAGCCAAGCCCCCAGGAACAGGGGGCGAACTGAAGCTTTCTTT. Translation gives CASSQAPRNRGRTEAFF.

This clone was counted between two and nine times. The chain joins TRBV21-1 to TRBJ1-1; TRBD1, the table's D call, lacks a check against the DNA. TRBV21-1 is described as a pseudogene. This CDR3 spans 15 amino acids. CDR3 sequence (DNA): TGTGCCAGCAGCTCTTGGGACAGGGAAGAAACTGAAGCTTTCTTT. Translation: CASSSWDREETEAFF.

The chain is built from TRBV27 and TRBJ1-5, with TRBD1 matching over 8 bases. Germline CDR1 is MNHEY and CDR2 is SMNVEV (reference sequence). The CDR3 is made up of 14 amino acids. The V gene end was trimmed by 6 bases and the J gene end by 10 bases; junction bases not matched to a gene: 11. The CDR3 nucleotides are TGTGCCAGCAGCTATGGACAGGGTGCCTTTCCCCAGCATTTT. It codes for CASSYGQGAFPQHF.